This T cell receptor beta chain was captured by sequencing in a study of read filtering for tumor transcriptome and immune sequencing. This library used roughly 430 ng RNA and molecular barcoded adaptors spanning alpha/delta and beta/gamma chains. TCRdb reprocessed the reads with MiXCR, giving one entry per CDR3 protein. The sample lists approximately 90,000 distinct CDR3 sequences, 12% occurring once. The V and J ends lost 3 bases and 7 bases, in that order; junction bases with no gene match: 11. This CDR3 comprises 18 residues. The V gene's germline CDR1 is SGHTA and CDR2 FQGNSA. This clonotype was recorded many times.

This TCR came from a donor older than 35 with multiple myeloma. Input material: a population of CD138-negative cells sorted from bone marrow. The rearrangement joins TRBV7-2 to TRBJ2-1, with 14 bases aligning to TRBD2. The CDR3 reads CASSFGRGLAGAVNEQFF. In DNA form, the CDR3 reads TGTGCCAGCAGCTTTGGCCGGGGACTAGCGGGAGCTGTAAATGAGCAGTTCTTC.